This T cell receptor (beta chain) was sequenced during a study of post-analysis software for immune sequencing data. Findings of the study overall: TRBV5-6, TRBV5-1 and TRBV20-1 were among a few TRBV segments more frequent in patients than controls.

This CDR3 contains 17 residues. The V gene's germline CDR1 is SGHAT and CDR2 FQNNGV. J gave up 3 bases and V 0 bases, and 7 bases lay outside the gene matches. In this sample, this clonotype turned up once. Its target is unknown. Tagging with unique molecular identifiers was a feature of the TCR beta cDNA libraries. Via MiXCR, TCRdb re-called the PCR reads, giving one row per CDR3 protein. The repertoire has roughly 570,000 distinct CDR3 sequences, under 40% of them found once; the top ten carry around 5.9%. Input material: blood. This clonotype originated in a girl under 18 with multiple sclerosis. This sequence joins TRBV11-2 and TRBJ2-3, with 9 bases fitting TRBD2. The CDR3 sequence: CASSLETAGGPTDTQYF. Here the CDR3 DNA reads TGTGCCAGCAGCTTAGAGACGGCGGGGGGGCCAACAGATACGCAGTATTTT.